This TCR beta chain was retrieved from a study of blood T cell repertoires in COVID-19. About the research overall: T cells, B-cell-depleted T cells, or PBMCs provided the cDNA or gDNA that served as material.

This CDR3 region has 16 residues. Germline CDR1 is MNHNY and CDR2 is SVGAGI (reference sequence). Trimming shortened V by 7 bases and J by 0 bases, and 18 bases separated the two germline ends. In the authors' workflow: Amplified reference gene primers provided the basis for estimating nucleated cell counts. The protocol was immunoSEQ multiplex PCR, while the TCRdb copy is restricted to in-frame clones and leaves out a portion. V, J and clone size were drawn from that table, and D and trimming were deduced from the DNA. The repertoire has about 110,000 clones, about three quarters of them found once; the top ten carry 1.8%.

The sequenced sample was peripheral blood. The gene calls are TRBV6-6 and TRBJ1-1, with D maybe TRBD1 (6 bases). The TCR comes from a woman between 40 and 55 years old with acute or convalescent COVID-19. The CDR3 is CASTYGSDSMNTEAFF. In DNA form, the CDR3 reads TGTGCCAGCACCTACGGGTCGGACAGTATGAACACTGAAGCTTTCTTT.